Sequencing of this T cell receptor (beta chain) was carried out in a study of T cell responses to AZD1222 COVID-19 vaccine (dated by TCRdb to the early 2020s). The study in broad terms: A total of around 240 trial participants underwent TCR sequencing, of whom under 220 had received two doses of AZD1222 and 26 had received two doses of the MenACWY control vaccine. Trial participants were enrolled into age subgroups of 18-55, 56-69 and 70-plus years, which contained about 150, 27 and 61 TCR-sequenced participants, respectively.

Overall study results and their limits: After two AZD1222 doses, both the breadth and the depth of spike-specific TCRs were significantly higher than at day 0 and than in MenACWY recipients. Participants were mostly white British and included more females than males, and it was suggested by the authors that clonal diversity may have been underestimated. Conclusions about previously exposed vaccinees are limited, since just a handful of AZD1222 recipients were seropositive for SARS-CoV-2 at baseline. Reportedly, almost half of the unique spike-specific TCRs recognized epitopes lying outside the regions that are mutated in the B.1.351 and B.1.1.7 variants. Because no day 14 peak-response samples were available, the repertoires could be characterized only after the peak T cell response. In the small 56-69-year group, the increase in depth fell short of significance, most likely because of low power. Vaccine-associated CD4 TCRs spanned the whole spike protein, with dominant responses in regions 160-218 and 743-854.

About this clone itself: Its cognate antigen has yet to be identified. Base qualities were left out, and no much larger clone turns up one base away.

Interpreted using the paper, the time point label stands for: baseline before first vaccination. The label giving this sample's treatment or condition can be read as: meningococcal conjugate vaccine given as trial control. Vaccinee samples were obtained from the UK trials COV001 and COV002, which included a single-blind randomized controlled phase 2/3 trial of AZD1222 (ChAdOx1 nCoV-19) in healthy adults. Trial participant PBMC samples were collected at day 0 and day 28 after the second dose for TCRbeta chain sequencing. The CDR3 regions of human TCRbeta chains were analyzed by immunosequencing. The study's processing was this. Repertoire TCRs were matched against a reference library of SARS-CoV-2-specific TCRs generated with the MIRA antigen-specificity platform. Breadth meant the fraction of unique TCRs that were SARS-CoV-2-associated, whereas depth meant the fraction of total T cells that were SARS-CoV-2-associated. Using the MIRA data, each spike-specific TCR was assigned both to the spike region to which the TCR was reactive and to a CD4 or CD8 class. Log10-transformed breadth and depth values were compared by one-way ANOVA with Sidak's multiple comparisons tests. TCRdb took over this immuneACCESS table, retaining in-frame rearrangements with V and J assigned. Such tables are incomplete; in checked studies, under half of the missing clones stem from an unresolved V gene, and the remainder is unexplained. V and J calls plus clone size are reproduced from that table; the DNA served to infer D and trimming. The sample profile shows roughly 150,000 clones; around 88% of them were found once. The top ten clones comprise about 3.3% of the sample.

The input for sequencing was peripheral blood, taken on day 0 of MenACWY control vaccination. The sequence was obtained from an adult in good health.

The DNA is TGTGCTAGTGGTTTGGGGACTAGCGACGAGCAGTACTTC. Translation gives CASGLGTSDEQYF. The chain is encoded by TRBV12-5 joined to TRBJ2-7; 9 central nucleotides agree with TRBD2. The CDR3, from cysteine to phenylalanine, totals 13 residues. The DNA shown is the 39-base CDR3, in frame from base 1. V ends up 1 base short and J 5 bases short, with an unmatched junction base count of 0. For CDR1 and CDR2, the germline V gene lists LGHNT and FRNRAP.